This paragraph reports one T cell receptor (beta chain). Authors' analysis steps: Amplifying reference gene primers gave estimates of nucleated cell counts. The method was immunoSEQ multiplex PCR; TCRdb's version includes in-frame clones alone and lacks a portion of them. V and J calls and clone size come straight from that table; D and trimming were deduced from the DNA. This table holds 150,000 to 200,000 clones, 75% to 90% found once. Germline assignment: CDR1 LGHDT and CDR2 YNNKEL (reference sequence). CDR3 length equals 17 residues. Trimming took 5 bases from V and 8 from J; bases not matched to a gene: 13. The record originates from a study of blood T cell repertoires in COVID-19. The overall study: The study drew acute and convalescent COVID-19 samples from the United States, Italy and Spain. The analysed material was cDNA or gDNA that came from T cells, B-cell-depleted T cells, or PBMCs.

Sequenced sample: peripheral blood. The rearrangement joins TRBV3-1 (or the pseudogene TRBV3-2) to TRBJ2-1; 12 bases align to TRBD1. The clonotype comes from a woman over 75 with active or convalescent COVID-19. The DNA of the CDR3 is TGTGCCAGCAGCGCGGGACAGGGGGCTCTAGTCGTCGATGAGCAGTTCTTC. Translation gives CASSAGQGALVVDEQFF.